The T cell receptor (beta chain) described here comes from a study of human T cells and chemical hapten exposure (dated by TCRdb to 2020 to 2023). General notes on the study: Libraries were combined into a pool for sequencing, and differences in TCR yield between samples came mainly from small differences in library volumes within the pool. The study tracked peripheral blood TCR repertoire changes in vivo during primary and secondary sensitization to the hapten diphenylcyclopropenone (DPC) in alopecia patients. Both TCR alpha and TCR beta chains were sequenced from each blood RNA sample. The study at large found these results: Repeated subsampling changed both the strength of the expansion versus patch-test correlation and the threshold at which the correlation became significant. DPC sensitization did not change the number of TCRs with a frequency above 1 in 1000, and there was no evidence of changes in global repertoire structure.

This specimen's time point label, interpreted: healthy volunteer bleed at 6 weeks. Total RNA was extracted from unfractionated whole blood that had been collected in Tempus Blood RNA tubes. As TCR sequencing controls, a few healthy volunteers were used, with blood taken at day 0, 2 weeks and 6 weeks. CDR1 and CDR2, per the germline V gene, are SNHLY and FYNNEI. The CDR3 covers 15 residues, taking in both the cysteine and the phenylalanine. This entry keeps only the CDR3 DNA: 45 bases, framed from base 1. V has 6 bases trimmed and J has 7 bases trimmed; junction bases matching no gene number 14. This clonotype was seen a handful of times. The antigen this receptor binds is unknown. Per-base quality was not reported, and no clone a single base away is much larger than it. Library prep was done by RACE. The instrument was a NextSeq 500. Library preparation attached unique molecular identifiers to individual cDNA molecules for quantitative, reproducible TCR counting. The original methods were these. A median of approximately 100,000 TCRs per sample was observed, with a range of about 20,000 to 750,000. V, J and CDR3 annotation of the TCR reads was performed with the Decombinator software suite. To make PS versus PT1 abundance plots, every sample was subsampled to the same number of TCRs (28,000). TCRs were defined as expanded if absent before sensitization and observed at least eight times at the 2-week time point. The raw public data were reprocessed by TCRdb itself: fastp quality trimming at Q25, MiXCR clonotype calling, in-frame beta chains only. Rows are combined by CDR3 protein, so each entry shows the most common genes and DNA. None of the V and J calls come from the authors' own analysis; TCRdb made them. Across this sample there are some 31,000 distinct CDR3 sequences, with about 5.5% seen only once. The ten largest make up roughly 13% of the sample.

The rearrangement combines TRBV2 with TRBJ2-7; TRBD2 agrees with 8 junctional bases. This clonotype was obtained from a human donor in good health. Some clones in this sample may be carry-over from other donors' samples. The sequenced sample consisted of whole blood. The CDR3 region reads CASRASGSGGGEQYF. The DNA sequence reads TGTGCCAGCAGGGCGAGCGGTAGCGGCGGGGGGGAGCAGTACTTC.